Presented here are 6 T cell receptor beta chains from one specimen sequenced in a study of CD8+ T cells in alopecia areata. It was cDNA, reverse transcribed from extracted RNA, that served as the sequencing template. Assay: immunoSEQ multiplex PCR; the TCRdb copy retains only in-frame clones and omits some. Of 150,000 to 200,000 clones listed, 60% are singletons. The treatment was: oral pan-JAK inhibitor, 5-10 mg twice daily. The source material was CD4+ T cells sorted from blood, sampled at week 24, from a patient treated with tofacitinib. The source of these receptors is a human donor with alopecia areata.

The chain links TRBV4-2 to TRBJ1-2; D remains ambiguous. From germline, CDR1 is LGHNA and CDR2 YNFKEQ. The V and J ends lost 0 bases and 7 bases respectively, with 9 bases between them. CDR3 length equals 13 residues. CDR3 sequence reads: CASSQDFIRGYTF. The CDR3 DNA reads as TGTGCCAGCAGCCAAGATTTCATCCGTGGCTACACCTTC.

The V call is TRBV7-2, the J call TRBJ2-2, with D hard to call. This CDR3 contains 13 residues. CDR1 and CDR2 from the germline V gene are SGHTA and FQGNSA. The ends were cut back, 1 base at V and 5 bases at J, with 5 bases in the middle. CDR3 sequence reads: CASSLVRTGELFF. The CDR3 nucleotides read TGTGCCAGCAGCTTAGTTCGGACCGGGGAGCTGTTTTTT.

This chain links TRBV30 with TRBJ1-2, with TRBD1 matching 7 bases. There are 15 residues in the CDR3. Germline-derived CDR1 and CDR2 are GTSNPN and SVGIG (reference sequence). After removal of 8 bases from V and 0 bases from J, the junction contained 12 bases not matched to a gene. In DNA form, the CDR3 reads TGTGCCCTTAGGGCAGGGGGAAGCACTAACTATGGCTACACCTTC. Translated: CALRAGGSTNYGYTF.

With respect to this clone: One junction end does not reproduce the germline sequence, and a read error may be involved. The CDR3, as DNA: TGTGCCAGCAGCTTCCAAGGGGGGAACGCTGAAGCTTTCTTT. Encoded protein: CASSFQGGNAEAFF. The V gene is TRBV5-6, the J gene TRBJ1-1; D possibly corresponds to TRBD1 (6 bases). The CDR3 spans 14 residues. CDR1 and CDR2 (germline): SGHDT, YYEEEE.

The chain employs TRBV7-3 and TRBJ2-1; D gene ambiguous. The germline V gene has CDR1 SGHTA and CDR2 FQGTGA. The CDR3 covers 13 residues. The ends were cut back, 5 bases at V and 6 bases at J, with 11 bases in the middle. DNA for the CDR3: TGTGCCAGCAGCCACGCAACTTCCAATGAGCAGTTCTTC. This encodes CASSHATSNEQFF.

In its sample, this clone was seen a few times. The CDR3 spells CASSIDRGLNQPQHF. Here the CDR3 DNA reads TGTGCCAGTAGTATTGACAGGGGGCTAAATCAGCCCCAGCATTTT. The chain has TRBV19 and TRBJ1-5; the match to TRBD1 covers 10 bases. Germline V gene sequence: CDR1 LNHDA, CDR2 SQIVND (reference sequence). The J segment lost 4 bases and the V segment lost 3 bases, leaving 3 bases of the junction unmatched. The CDR3 is 15 residues long.